This TCR beta chain stems from a study of lymphopenia after photon versus proton radiotherapy. The CDR3 length is 15 residues. Germline V gives CDR1 SGHKS, CDR2 YYEKEE (reference sequence). Trimming removed 6 bases at V and 0 bases at J, with 13 bases between. This clone was found once. Its target is not known. TCRdb keeps only in-frame clones here, not all; method: immunoSEQ multiplex PCR. The sample includes tens of thousands of clones, 84% seen only once; the top ten take more than 12%. Study findings and constraints: Better survival with proton therapy was suggested as possible, not demonstrated. In patients who died, overall survival fell as post-nadir TCR diversity dropped more. Proton therapy kept repertoires fairly stable, unlike photons, which gained effector/memory cells. After lymphocyte nadir, photon-treated repertoires showed oligoclonal expansion, especially CD8+ Temra.

This chain connects TRBV5-5 to TRBJ1-3; D gene ambiguous. Sample: peripheral blood, taken from a patient treated with proton-based radiotherapy. The receptor's source is a woman in her 70s with pancreatic cancer. The CDR3 reads CASTLELSSGNTIYF. The CDR3 coding sequence is TGTGCCAGCACCTTAGAGTTGAGCTCTGGAAACACCATATATTTT.